Below are 27 T cell receptor beta chains sequenced from a single sample in a study of T-cell reconstitution after alpha-beta-depleted transplantation in children (TCRdb year 2016). The method behind the library was PCR. The instrument was an Illumina HiSeq 2500. TCR libraries were prepared with molecular barcoding, using unique molecular identifiers to normalize TCRbeta repertoire quantification. TCRdb applied fastp at Q25 and MiXCR to the public reads, then kept only in-frame beta chains. Each entry merges the rows of one CDR3 protein and shows their most common DNA and genes. The sample includes hundreds of thousands of distinct CDR3 sequences, with around 13% observed a single time. The ten largest clones add up to 2.2% of the sample. The treatment or condition label, read with the paper, signifies: allogeneic hematopoietic cell transplantation with graft depleted of TCRalphabeta T cells and CD19 B cells.

The material was PBMCs, mostly from graft donor cells, obtained 360 days after TCRalphabeta/CD19-depleted stem cell transplant. The receptors stem from a male patient younger than 18 who had a stem cell transplant for acute myeloid leukemia, so the T cells may come from the graft donor.

The sample holds a few counts of this clonotype. The chain combines TRBV28 with TRBJ2-7, with a weak D call TRBD2 (5 bases). The CDR3 consists of 15 residues. Trimming removed 4 bases from V and 7 bases from J, with 20 bases in between. Germline CDR1 reads MDHEN; CDR2 reads SYDVKM. The DNA for the CDR3 is TGTGCCAGCAGTTCCTTTTTGGCGGAGGCCTGGGAGCAGTACTTC. It specifies CASSSFLAEAWEQYF.

This clonotype was observed a few times. This chain joins TRBV10-3 and TRBJ2-1, with 7 bases lining up with TRBD2. Germline-derived CDR1 and CDR2 are ENHRY and SYGVKD. The V segment lost 3 bases and the J segment 8 bases; nucleotides outside the gene matches: 7. The CDR3 loop spans 14 amino acids. In DNA form, the CDR3 reads TGTGCCATCAGTGACGGAGCGGGACGAGATGAGCAGTTCTTC. It yields the protein CAISDGAGRDEQFF.

The chain employs TRBV6-5 and TRBJ1-1; a weak D match, TRBD1 (5 bases). V lost 2 bases and J lost 1, with 11 bases in between. The CDR3 contains 15 residues. Looked up from germline, CDR1 is MNHEY and CDR2 is SVGAGI. The CDR3 loop reads CASSYDNGGNTEAFF. As DNA, the CDR3 is TGTGCCAGCAGTTACGACAACGGGGGGAACACTGAAGCTTTCTTT.

The chain employs TRBV20-1 and TRBJ2-1; TRBD1 might be the D (6 bases). The germline gives CDR1 DFQATT, CDR2 SNEGSKA (reference sequence). V lost 1 base and J lost 3, with 19 bases in between. This CDR3 has 17 amino acids. CDR3 nucleotides: TGCAGTGCTAGAGTCCAACAGGGCTTTAGAAGCTACAATGAGCAGTTCTTC. Translated: CSARVQQGFRSYNEQFF.

The rearrangement joins TRBV6-2 or TRBV6-3 to TRBJ2-6, with D possibly TRBD1 on 6 matching bases. V lost 2 bases to trimming and J lost 0 bases, with 11 bases between them. Germline CDR1 reads MNHEY; CDR2 reads SVGEGT. The CDR3 is made up of 17 amino acids. DNA for the CDR3: TGTGCCAGCAGTTACATCGGACAGTTCTCTGGGGCCAACGTCCTGACTTTC. Its protein product is CASSYIGQFSGANVLTF.

This clonotype has more than one count but fewer than ten. The rearrangement joins TRBV24-1 to TRBJ2-5; TRBD1 matches 8 bases. There are 14 residues in the CDR3. With 7 bases clipped from V and 1 base from J, the junction kept 4 bases outside the gene matches. Germline-derived CDR1 and CDR2 are KGHDR and SFDVKD. CDR3 nucleotides: TGTGCCACCAGCAGGGGGCCTGCCCAAGAGACCCAGTACTTC. Its translation: CATSRGPAQETQYF.

There are many counts of this clonotype. The gene calls are TRBV4-3 and TRBJ2-3, with D hard to call. The CDR3 covers 15 residues. Deletions cut 0 bases from V and 1 base from J, with 8 bases between. Germline CDR1 is LGHNA and CDR2 is YSLEER. In nucleotides, the CDR3 is TGCGCCAGCAGCCAAGACCCACTCGGCACAGATACGCAGTATTTT. This encodes CASSQDPLGTDTQYF.

The gene calls are TRBV3-1 and TRBJ2-1; 8 nucleotides match TRBD2. The CDR3 extends over 21 amino acids. Germline V gene data show CDR1 as LGHDT and CDR2 as YNNKEL (reference sequence). With V trimmed by 5 bases and J by 2 bases, 23 bases remained unmatched. CDR3 sequence (DNA): TGTGCCAGCAGCTACTCCTTCAGCGGGAGATTCCCAAACCGACCCTACAATGAGCAGTTCTTC. Its translation: CASSYSFSGRFPNRPYNEQFF.

As for this clonotype: It may be a read error: a sequence one base away is much more abundant. J is TRBJ2-1 and V is TRBV28, with 7 bases identical to TRBD2. V was pared by 8 bases and J by 4 bases, with 8 bases of the junction left unmatched. The CDR3 has 14 residues. The V gene's germline CDR1 is MDHEN and CDR2 SYDVKM. The CDR3 sequence: CASFTSGVYNEQFF. The CDR3 nucleotides are TGTGCCAGCTTTACCAGCGGGGTATACAATGAGCAGTTCTTC.

This clonotype has a count of ten or more. The genes are TRBV5-1 and TRBJ1-1; D may be TRBD1 (6 bases). Per the germline V gene, CDR1 is SGHRS and CDR2 is YFSETQ. Trimming took off 1 base at V and 5 bases at J, with 9 bases between the two ends. The CDR3 runs 13 residues. Written as DNA, the CDR3 is TGCGCCAGCAGCTTGACAGGGAAGACTGAAGCTTTCTTT. Encoded protein: CASSLTGKTEAFF.

This rearrangement joins TRBV7-2 to TRBJ2-5; D remains ambiguous. Germline loops: CDR1 SGHTA, CDR2 FQGNSA. V was pared by 2 bases and J by 2 bases, with 3 bases between. This CDR3 contains 12 residues. The CDR3 sequence is CASSLWQETQYF. In nucleotides, the CDR3 is TGTGCCAGCAGCTTATGGCAAGAGACCCAGTACTTC.

The rearrangement joins TRBV20-1 to TRBJ2-2; D unresolved. Germline assignment: CDR1 DFQATT and CDR2 SNEGSKA (reference sequence). The CDR3 extends over 12 amino acids. The V gene lost 6 bases and the J gene lost 7 bases, with 12 bases spanning the gap. DNA for the CDR3: TGCAGTGCCACACGGAGAATCGGGGAGCTGTTTTTT. Encoded protein: CSATRRIGELFF.

The chain couples TRBV7-6 to TRBJ2-1; a possible D gene is TRBD2 (6 bases). Germline V lookup: CDR1 SGHVS, CDR2 FNYEAQ. The CDR3 is made up of 19 amino acids. The germline V and J ends were trimmed by 0 bases and 3 bases, with 21 bases remaining between them. Here the CDR3 reads CASSLALKGGTECYNEQFF. The CDR3 nucleotides read TGTGCCAGCAGCTTAGCGCTAAAAGGCGGGACGGAATGCTACAATGAGCAGTTCTTC.

This clonotype was seen a handful of times. The rearrangement uses TRBV5-1 and TRBJ2-1; 10 bases agree with TRBD2. V lost 2 bases, J lost 8 bases, and 7 bases stayed unmatched. Germline lookup yields CDR1 SGHRS and CDR2 YFSETQ. The CDR3 has 15 amino acids. In DNA, the CDR3 is TGCGCCAGCAGCTTTTCCTCTAGCGGGAGCTATGAGCAGTTCTTC. It translates to CASSFSSSGSYEQFF.

This clonotype turned up a few times. The chain couples TRBV28 to TRBJ2-7; D call uncertain. In germline, CDR1 is MDHEN, CDR2 SYDVKM. Trimming shortened V by 7 bases and J by 0 bases, and 10 bases separated the two germline ends. This CDR3 comprises 13 residues. The CDR3 DNA reads TGTGCCAGCAAGGTCGAGAGCTCCTACGAGCAGTACTTC. Its protein product is CASKVESSYEQYF.

The V and J genes are TRBV7-2 and TRBJ1-5; D gene unclear. V lost 5 bases to trimming and J lost 1 base, with 3 bases between them. Germline values: CDR1 SGHTA, CDR2 FQGNSA. The CDR3 consists of 12 residues. CDR3 sequence reads: CASSVSNQPQHF. In DNA form, the CDR3 reads TGTGCCAGCAGCGTGAGCAATCAGCCCCAGCATTTT.

This chain joins TRBV6-1 and TRBJ2-5; 8 positions agree with TRBD1. This CDR3 contains 16 residues. V trimming: 5 bases; J trimming: 3 bases; junction bases outside the gene matches: 11. Germline CDR1 is MNHNS and CDR2 is SASEGT. CDR3 DNA: TGTGCCAGCAGTCCCCTCAGGGGGCCGAGTAAAGAGACCCAGTACTTC. Translating gives CASSPLRGPSKETQYF.

This clonotype appeared a few times. The rearrangement uses TRBV11-2 and TRBJ2-7; TRBD1 aligns across 9 bases. Germline V gene data show CDR1 as SGHAT and CDR2 as FQNNGV. The CDR3 sequence is 19 residues long. The J segment lost 0 bases and the V segment lost 5 bases, leaving 17 bases of the junction unmatched. The CDR3 loop reads CASSRPGQGSAGHSYEQYF. CDR3 DNA sequence: TGTGCCAGCAGCAGACCGGGACAGGGCTCTGCCGGGCACTCCTACGAGCAGTACTTC.

The V call is TRBV4-3, the J call TRBJ1-1; no firm D call. V was cut by 0 bases and J by 4 bases, with 15 bases left in between. This CDR3 is 16 amino acids long. In germline, CDR1 is LGHNA, CDR2 YSLEER. CDR3: CASSQEVEGFGTEAFF. CDR3 coding DNA: TGCGCCAGCAGCCAAGAAGTGGAGGGTTTTGGCACTGAAGCTTTCTTT.

This clonotype has only a few counts. The chain combines TRBV6-5 with TRBJ2-1, with TRBD1 identical over 10 bases. The CDR3 sequence is 17 residues long. Per germline, CDR1 MNHEY and CDR2 SVGAGI. V lost 2 bases and J lost 1; bases outside the gene matches: 5. The CDR3 region is CASSYPGQGFSYNEQFF. The CDR3 DNA reads as TGTGCCAGCAGTTACCCGGGACAGGGGTTTTCCTACAATGAGCAGTTCTTC.

This clonotype was found many times. The V gene is TRBV3-1, the J gene TRBJ2-2, with D uncertain. Deletions cut 4 bases from V and 8 bases from J, with 11 bases between. The CDR3 is made up of 13 amino acids. The germline CDR1 and CDR2 sequences are LGHDT and YNNKEL (reference sequence). This CDR3 reads CASSPLTRGELFF. The CDR3 bases are TGTGCCAGCAGCCCCCTGACCAGAGGGGAGCTGTTTTTT. Complete variable domain (other parts from reference TRBV3-1 and TRBJ2-2): DTAVSQTPKYLVTQMGNDKSIKCEQNLGHDTMYWYKQDSKKFLKIMFSYNNKELIINETVPNRFSPKSPDKAHLNLHINSLELGDSAVYFCASSPLTRGELFFGEGSRLTVL.

This clonotype came up many times. The chain uses TRBV15 and TRBJ2-7; the D gene is possibly TRBD1 (5 bases). V was trimmed by 1 base and J by 1 base, leaving 8 bases between them. There are 14 residues in the CDR3. Germline CDR1 LNHNV, CDR2 YYDKDF (reference sequence). CDR3 protein: CATSRAQGSYEQYF. The DNA for the CDR3 is TGTGCCACCAGCAGAGCGCAGGGTTCCTACGAGCAGTACTTC. Full variable domain (remainder filled in from reference TRBV15 and TRBJ2-7): DAMVIQNPRYQVTQFGKPVTLSCSQTLNHNVMYWYQQKSSQAPKLLFHYYDKDFNNEADTPDNFQSRRPNTSFCFLDIRSPGLGDTAMYLCATSRAQGSYEQYFGPGTRLTVT.

The V gene is TRBV5-1, the J gene TRBJ2-7, with TRBD2 identical over 10 bases. The CDR3 is 15 amino acids. After removal of 1 base from V and 4 bases from J, the junction contained 5 bases not matched to a gene. Germline CDR1 reads SGHRS; CDR2 reads YFSETQ. CDR3 nucleotides: TGCGCCAGCAGCTTGACTAGCGGGAAGGCTTACGAGCAGTACTTC. Translation gives CASSLTSGKAYEQYF.

As regards this clonotype: A junction boundary mismatches the germline segment, possibly from a read error. This sequence joins TRBV3-1 and TRBJ1-1; the D is unclear. This CDR3 is built from 16 residues. Germline V gene lookup returns CDR1 LGHDT and CDR2 YNNKEL (reference sequence). The CDR3 loop is CACSQSYTVVNTEAFF. The CDR3 DNA sequence: TGTGCCTGCAGCCAATCCTATACAGTTGTGAACACTGAAGCTTTCTTT.

This clonotype was seen a handful of times. This chain uses TRBV5-5 with TRBJ2-3; D not certain. V was clipped by 0 bases and J by 2 bases, with 7 bases between them. This CDR3 comprises 14 residues. Germline V gene data show CDR1 as SGHKS and CDR2 as YYEKEE (reference sequence). This CDR3 is CASSLVGYTDTQYF. Written as DNA, the CDR3 is TGTGCCAGCAGCTTGGTGGGGTACACAGATACGCAGTATTTT. Full variable domain (missing parts from reference TRBV5-5 and TRBJ2-3): DAGVTQSPTHLIKTRGQQVTLRCSPISGHKSVSWYQQVLGQGPQFIFQYYEKEERGRGNFPDRFSARQFPNYSSELNVNALLLGDSALYLCASSLVGYTDTQYFGPGTRLTVL.

The rearrangement links TRBV29-1 to TRBJ2-3; 7 bases are shared with TRBD2. V was clipped by 6 bases and J by 6 bases; unmatched bases: 12. The CDR3 covers 14 residues. Germline loops: CDR1 SQVTM, CDR2 ANQGSEA. The CDR3: CSVSRTSPSDTQYF. Here the CDR3 DNA reads TGCAGCGTCTCTCGGACTAGTCCAAGCGATACGCAGTATTTT.

This clonotype was counted at least ten times. The chain uses TRBV29-1 and TRBJ2-3; 8 nucleotides line up with TRBD1. In germline, CDR1 is SQVTM, CDR2 ANQGSEA. The CDR3 is 13 amino acids. J was trimmed by 4 bases and V by 8 bases; bases with no gene match: 8. The CDR3 protein is CSLRTGPADTQYF. As DNA, the CDR3 is TGCAGCTTACGGACAGGGCCGGCAGATACGCAGTATTTT.